This TCR beta chain was found in a study of human thymus T cells. The data were produced by immunoSEQ multiplex PCR, yet TCRdb's version contains in-frame clones alone and is incomplete. The sample lists some 120,000 clones; about 95% were seen once. As to this clone: Its antigen remains unidentified.

Study-wide findings and caveats: Related work found strong thymic repertoire overlap between unrelated individuals. V and J gene usage appeared biased in thymic and blood repertoires.

Corrective heart surgery yielded resections, and these provided the thymus tissue. Each of the donors was a healthy Finnish infant who was undergoing open corrective cardiac surgery for congenital heart defects. The CDR3 has 14 residues. Trimming took off 1 base at V and 6 bases at J, with 12 bases between the two ends. Per the germline V gene, CDR1 is SEHNR and CDR2 is FQNEAQ (reference sequence). The chain joins TRBV7-9 to TRBJ1-1, with D tentatively TRBD1 (6 bases). Sequences were obtained from thymus tissue. The receptor was derived from a boy in the first two years of life with a congenital heart defect but otherwise immunologically healthy. Here the CDR3 DNA reads TGTGCCAGCAGCTTAGGTACAGGGATCTCTGAAGCTTTCTTT. Translated, it gives CASSLGTGISEAFF.